This T cell receptor beta chain derives from a study of CD8 T cells in ankylosing spondylitis. Study observations and caveats: A CD8+ phenotype characterized the disease-linked clones, which were relatively rare in peripheral blood. Apparently characteristic of ankylosing spondylitis blood was a TCR beta motif (about 8 highly homologous variants).

TCRdb re-called the 5' RACE reads with MiXCR, one entry per CDR3 protein. The table records about 150,000 distinct CDR3 sequences, approximately 48% of them present only once. This clonotype was seen a few times. What it binds is not known. The J segment lost 7 bases and the V segment lost 3 bases, leaving 13 bases of the junction unmatched. This CDR3 comprises 17 residues. Germline loops: CDR1 LNHNV, CDR2 YYDKDF (reference sequence). Sequenced sample: synovial fluid, either unsorted or a sorted T cell fraction (not recorded which). This chain uses TRBV15 with TRBJ2-4, with TRBD1 matching over 9 bases. The TCR was taken from a male donor with ankylosing spondylitis. The CDR3 spells CATSRDHLGDRVNIQYF. CDR3 nucleotide sequence: TGTGCCACCAGCAGGGATCATCTGGGGGACAGGGTTAACATTCAGTACTTC. Filled out from reference TRBV15 and TRBJ2-4, the complete variable domain reads DAMVIQNPRYQVTQFGKPVTLSCSQTLNHNVMYWYQQKSSQAPKLLFHYYDKDFNNEADTPDNFQSRRPNTSFCFLDIRSPGLGDTAMYLCATSRDHLGDRVNIQYFGAGTRLSVL.